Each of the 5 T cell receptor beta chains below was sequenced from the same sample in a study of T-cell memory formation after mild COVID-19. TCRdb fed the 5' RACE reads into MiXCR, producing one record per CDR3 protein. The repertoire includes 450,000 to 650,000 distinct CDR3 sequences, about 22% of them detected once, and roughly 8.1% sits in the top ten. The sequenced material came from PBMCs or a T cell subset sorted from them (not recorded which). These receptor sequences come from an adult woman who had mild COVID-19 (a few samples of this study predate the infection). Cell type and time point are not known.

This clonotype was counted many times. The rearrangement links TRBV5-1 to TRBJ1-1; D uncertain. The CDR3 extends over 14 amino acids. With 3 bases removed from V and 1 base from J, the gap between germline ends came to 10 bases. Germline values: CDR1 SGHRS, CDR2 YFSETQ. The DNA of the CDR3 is TGCGCCAGCAGCTCGCTAAGCGGGAACACTGAAGCTTTCTTT. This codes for CASSSLSGNTEAFF.

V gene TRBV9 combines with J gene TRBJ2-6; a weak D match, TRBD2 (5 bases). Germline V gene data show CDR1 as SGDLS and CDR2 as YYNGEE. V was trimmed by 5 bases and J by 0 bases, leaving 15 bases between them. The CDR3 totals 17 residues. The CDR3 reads CASSIRRGSSGANVLTF. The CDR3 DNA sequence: TGTGCCAGCAGTATAAGAAGAGGGAGCTCTGGGGCCAACGTCCTGACTTTC.

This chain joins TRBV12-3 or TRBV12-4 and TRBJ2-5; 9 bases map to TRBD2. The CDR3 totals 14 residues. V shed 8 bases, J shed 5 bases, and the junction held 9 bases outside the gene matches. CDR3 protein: CASGAGGPSETQYF. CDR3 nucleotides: TGTGCCAGCGGGGCGGGAGGGCCCTCTGAGACCCAGTACTTC.

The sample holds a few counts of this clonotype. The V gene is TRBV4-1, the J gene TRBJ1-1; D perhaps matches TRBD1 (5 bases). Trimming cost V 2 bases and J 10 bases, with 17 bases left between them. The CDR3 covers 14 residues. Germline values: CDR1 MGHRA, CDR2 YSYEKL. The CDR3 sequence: CASSQPTGARRAFF. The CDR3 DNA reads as TGCGCCAGCAGCCAACCCACCGGGGCAAGGCGAGCTTTCTTT.

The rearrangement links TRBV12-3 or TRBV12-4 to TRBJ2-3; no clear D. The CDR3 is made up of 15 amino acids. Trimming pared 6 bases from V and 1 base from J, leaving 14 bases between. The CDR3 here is CASSDSMIRTDTQYF. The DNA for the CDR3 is TGTGCCAGCAGCGATTCCATGATCCGCACAGATACGCAGTATTTT.